This TCR beta chain was documented in a study of T cell responses to AZD1222 COVID-19 vaccine. Notes on the study in general: Spike was spanned by vaccine-associated CD4 TCRs, which were dominant at 160-218 and 743-854. A mostly white British donor set with more females was recruited, and clonal diversity was possibly underestimated. Nearly half of spike-specific TCRs reportedly go after variant regions that carry no mutations. No repertoire was sampled before or during the peak T cell response, only after it.

To note about this clone: What it recognizes is unknown.

After removal of 6 bases from V and 0 bases from J, the junction contained 5 bases not matched to a gene. Germline values: CDR1 SEHNR, CDR2 FQNEAQ (reference sequence). The CDR3 covers 15 residues. Sequencing was performed with immunoSEQ multiplex PCR; in TCRdb, only in-frame clones are kept and a portion is missing. Among 98,000 or so clones, approximately 89% were seen once, and the ten largest hold 3% to 4%. The receptor was isolated from an adult who received the MenACWY meningococcal vaccine as a control. The gene calls are TRBV7-9 and TRBJ1-3, with 7 bases fitting TRBD1. Sequencing was performed on peripheral blood, taken 28 days after the second dose of the MenACWY control vaccine. The CDR3 is CASSGQERSGNTIYF. DNA for the CDR3: TGTGCCAGCAGTGGACAGGAGCGCTCTGGAAACACCATATATTTT.